These 11 T cell receptor beta chains came from one sample sequenced in a study of T cells of healthy individuals. TCRdb independently ran MiXCR on the 5' RACE reads; one entry per CDR3 protein. The profile shows 85,000 to 100,000 distinct CDR3 sequences, 17% of them singletons. The receptors derive from a human donor in good health.

The chain links TRBV28 to TRBJ2-3; tentative D call: TRBD2 (5 bases). Germline assignment: CDR1 MDHEN and CDR2 SYDVKM. This CDR3 has 15 residues. The V gene lost 5 bases and the J gene lost 2 bases, with 14 bases spanning the gap. For the CDR3, the DNA is TGTGCCAGCAGTAGCCCTCGCGGGCTCACAGATACGCAGTATTTT. This gives the protein CASSSPRGLTDTQYF. The variable domain in full, with the rest retrieved from reference TRBV28 and TRBJ2-3, is DVKVTQSSRYLVKRTGEKVFLECVQDMDHENMFWYRQDPGLGLRLIYFSYDVKMKEKGDIPEGYSVSREKKERFSLILESASTNQTSMYLCASSSPRGLTDTQYFGPGTRLTVL.

Only one count was recorded for this clonotype. The V gene is TRBV28, the J gene TRBJ1-4; D is perhaps TRBD1 (5 bases). V was clipped by 6 bases and J by 4 bases, with 21 bases between them. Per the germline V gene, CDR1 is MDHEN and CDR2 is SYDVKM. This CDR3 contains 17 residues. The CDR3 loop is CASSLRPRGARNEKLFF. For the CDR3, the DNA is TGTGCCAGCAGCCTCAGGCCCCGTGGGGCTCGTAATGAAAAACTGTTTTTT.

The chain recombines TRBV6-6 with TRBJ2-5; perhaps D is TRBD1 or TRBD2 (6 bases each). There are 16 residues in the CDR3. V lost 2 bases and J lost 7, with 20 bases in between. Per the germline V gene, CDR1 is MNHNY and CDR2 is SVGAGI (reference sequence). The CDR3 sequence is CASSYLRSRGGGTQYF. The CDR3 DNA follows: TGTGCCAGCAGTTACCTCCGGTCCCGTGGAGGGGGGACCCAGTACTTC.

J is TRBJ2-2 and V is TRBV7-9, with 8 bases matching TRBD1. The germline gives CDR1 SEHNR, CDR2 FQNEAQ (reference sequence). Trimming at V came to 3 bases and at J to 2 bases, leaving 11 bases not matched to a gene. The CDR3 extends over 18 amino acids. The CDR3 spells CASSFSQGAQPNTGELFF. The CDR3 bases are TGTGCCAGCAGCTTCTCCCAGGGGGCGCAGCCTAACACCGGGGAGCTGTTTTTT.

J is TRBJ2-1 and V is TRBV18, with D hard to call. The CDR3 covers 13 residues. The germline CDR1 and CDR2 sequences are KGHSH and LQKENI. V shed 6 bases and J shed 1 base, with 7 bases lying between them. This chain's CDR3 is CASSAPSYNEQFF. CDR3 coding DNA: TGTGCCAGCTCGGCTCCTTCCTACAATGAGCAGTTCTTC. The full variable domain, with the rest looked up from reference TRBV18 and TRBJ2-1, is NAGVMQNPRHLVRRRGQEARLRCSPMKGHSHVYWYRQLPEEGLKFMVYLQKENIIDESGMPKERFSAEFPKEGPSILRIQQVVRGDSAAYFCASSAPSYNEQFFGPGTRLTVL.

Only a few counts were recorded for this clonotype. The rearrangement joins TRBV7-9 to TRBJ2-3; D remains unclear. Germline loops: CDR1 SEHNR, CDR2 FQNEAQ (reference sequence). The CDR3 length is 13 residues. The V end lost 1 base, the J end lost 4 bases, and 6 bases lay between the germline ends. The CDR3 bases are TGTGCCAGCAGCTTAGTTTCAGCAGATACGCAGTATTTT. This sequence encodes CASSLVSADTQYF.

This clonotype occurred a few times. V is TRBV2 and J is TRBJ1-4, with D hard to call. The V end was cut by 8 bases, the J end by 11 bases, with 15 bases between. CDR3 length: 12 amino acids. Germline loops: CDR1 SNHLY, CDR2 FYNNEI. The CDR3 sequence: CASGAPLGKLFF. The DNA for the CDR3 is TGTGCCAGCGGAGCGCCGTTGGGTAAACTGTTTTTT.

This clonotype was seen ten or more times. The V gene is TRBV4-1, the J gene TRBJ1-3; D is possibly TRBD1 (5 bases). Trimming removed 2 bases at V and 2 bases at J, with 10 bases between. The CDR3 runs to 15 residues. The germline CDR1 and CDR2 sequences are MGHRA and YSYEKL. The CDR3 DNA sequence: TGCGCCAGCAGCCAACGCAGGGATACTGGAAACACCATATATTTT. Its protein product is CASSQRRDTGNTIYF.

V usage is TRBV5-1 and J usage is TRBJ2-7; a possible D gene is TRBD1 (6 bases). The V gene lost 4 bases and the J gene lost 3 bases, with 17 bases spanning the gap. The CDR3 contains 15 residues. Germline V gene data show CDR1 as SGHRS and CDR2 as YFSETQ. CDR3 sequence (DNA): TGCGCCAGCAGCCCTCTCACAGGGCGAGGCTACGAGCAGTACTTC. Residues: CASSPLTGRGYEQYF.

The V call is TRBV14, the J call TRBJ1-4; 9 bases match TRBD1. V lost 1 base, J lost 7 bases, and 4 bases stayed unmatched. In germline, CDR1 is SGHDN, CDR2 FVKESK. This CDR3 is built from 15 residues. The CDR3 reads CASSQVTGGGEKLFF. CDR3 nucleotides: TGTGCCAGCAGCCAAGTGACAGGGGGTGGTGAAAAACTGTTTTTT.

This clonotype was seen many times. J is TRBJ1-5 and V is TRBV28; 12 bases align to TRBD1. The V and J ends lost 7 bases and 2 bases, in that order; junction bases with no gene match: 12. The V gene's germline CDR1 is MDHEN and CDR2 SYDVKM. The CDR3 is 18 residues long. The CDR3 nucleotides are TGTGCCAGCATCAAAGGGGACAGGGGGCTTAGTGGCAATCAGCCCCAGCATTTT. It encodes CASIKGDRGLSGNQPQHF.